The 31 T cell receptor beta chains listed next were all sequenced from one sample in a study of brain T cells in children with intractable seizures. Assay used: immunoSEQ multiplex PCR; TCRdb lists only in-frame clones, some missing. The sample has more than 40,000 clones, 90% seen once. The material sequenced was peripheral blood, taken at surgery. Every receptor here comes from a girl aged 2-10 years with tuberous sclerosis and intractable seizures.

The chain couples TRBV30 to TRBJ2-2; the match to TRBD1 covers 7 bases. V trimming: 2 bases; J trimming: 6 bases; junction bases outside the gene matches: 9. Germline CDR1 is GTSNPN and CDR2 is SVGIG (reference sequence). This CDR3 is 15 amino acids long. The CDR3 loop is CAWSSDRVYPGELFF. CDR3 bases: TGTGCCTGGAGTTCTGACAGGGTATATCCCGGGGAGCTGTTTTTT. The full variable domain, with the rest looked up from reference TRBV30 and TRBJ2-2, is SQTIHQWPATLVQPVGSPLSLECTVEGTSNPNLYWYRQAAGRGLQLLFYSVGIGQISSEVPQNLSASRPQDRQFILSSKKLLLSDSGFYLCAWSSDRVYPGELFFGEGSRLTVL.

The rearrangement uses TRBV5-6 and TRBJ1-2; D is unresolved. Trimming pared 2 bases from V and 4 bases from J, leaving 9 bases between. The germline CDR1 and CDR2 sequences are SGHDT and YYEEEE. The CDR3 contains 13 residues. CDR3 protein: CASSFGGTYGYTF. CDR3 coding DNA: TGTGCCAGCAGCTTTGGTGGTACCTATGGCTACACCTTC.

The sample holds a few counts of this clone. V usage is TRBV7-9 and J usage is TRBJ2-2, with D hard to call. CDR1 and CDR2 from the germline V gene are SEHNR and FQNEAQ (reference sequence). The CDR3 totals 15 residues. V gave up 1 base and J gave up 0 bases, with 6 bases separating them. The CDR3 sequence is CASSLEGTNTGELFF. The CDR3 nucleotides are TGTGCCAGCAGCTTAGAGGGTACGAACACCGGGGAGCTGTTTTTT.

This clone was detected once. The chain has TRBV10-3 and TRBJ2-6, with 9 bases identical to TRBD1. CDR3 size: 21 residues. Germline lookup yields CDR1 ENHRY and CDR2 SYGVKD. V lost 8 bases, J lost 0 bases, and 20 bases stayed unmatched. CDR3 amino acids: CAILEWESADRGLSGANVLTF. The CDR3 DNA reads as TGTGCCATCTTAGAGTGGGAGTCGGCGGACAGGGGACTCTCTGGGGCCAACGTCCTGACTTTC.

The CDR3 sequence: CASTQNTGELFF. The CDR3 DNA is TGCGCCAGCACCCAGAACACCGGGGAGCTGTTTTTT. The chain employs TRBV5-1 and TRBJ2-2; D gene unclear. The CDR3 covers 12 residues. The germline gives CDR1 SGHRS, CDR2 YFSETQ. V was clipped by 6 bases and J by 1 base, with 4 bases between them.

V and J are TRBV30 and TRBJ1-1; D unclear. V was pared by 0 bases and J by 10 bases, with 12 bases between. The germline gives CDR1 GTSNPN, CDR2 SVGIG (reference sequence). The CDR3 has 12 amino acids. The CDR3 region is CAWSVIRKLAFF. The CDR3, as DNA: TGTGCCTGGAGTGTAATAAGGAAGTTAGCTTTCTTT.

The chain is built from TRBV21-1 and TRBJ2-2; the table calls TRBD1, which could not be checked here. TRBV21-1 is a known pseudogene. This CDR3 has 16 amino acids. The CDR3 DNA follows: TGTGCCAGCAGCCTCGTATCATTCAGGAACACCGGGGAGCTGTTTTTT. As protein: CASSLVSFRNTGELFF.

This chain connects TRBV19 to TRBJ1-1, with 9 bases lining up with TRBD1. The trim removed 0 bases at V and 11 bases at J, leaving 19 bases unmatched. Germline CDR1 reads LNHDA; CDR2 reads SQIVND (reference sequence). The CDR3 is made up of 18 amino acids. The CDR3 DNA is TGTGCCAGTAGTATAGAGATGGGACAGGGTACGGCCCCCCTTTGGGCTTTCTTT. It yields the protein CASSIEMGQGTAPLWAFF.

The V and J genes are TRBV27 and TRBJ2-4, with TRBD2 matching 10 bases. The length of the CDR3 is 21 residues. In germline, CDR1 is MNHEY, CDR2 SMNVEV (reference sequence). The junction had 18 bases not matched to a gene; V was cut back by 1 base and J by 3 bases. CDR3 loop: CASSLYSLGERGGDVKNIQYF. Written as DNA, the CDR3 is TGTGCCAGCAGTTTATATTCACTTGGGGAGCGGGGGGGCGATGTCAAAAACATTCAGTACTTC.

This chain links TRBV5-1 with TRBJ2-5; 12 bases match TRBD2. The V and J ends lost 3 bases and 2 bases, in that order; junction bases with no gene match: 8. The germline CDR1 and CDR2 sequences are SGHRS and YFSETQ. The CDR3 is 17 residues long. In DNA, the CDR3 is TGCGCCAGCAGCTGGACACCTCTAGCGGGGGGGCAAGAGACCCAGTACTTC. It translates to CASSWTPLAGGQETQYF.

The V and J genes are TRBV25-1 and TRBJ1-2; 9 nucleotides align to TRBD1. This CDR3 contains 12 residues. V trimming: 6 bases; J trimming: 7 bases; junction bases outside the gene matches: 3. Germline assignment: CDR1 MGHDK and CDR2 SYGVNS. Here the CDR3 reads CASRTGGGGYTF. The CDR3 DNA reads TGTGCCAGCAGGACAGGGGGAGGTGGCTACACCTTC.

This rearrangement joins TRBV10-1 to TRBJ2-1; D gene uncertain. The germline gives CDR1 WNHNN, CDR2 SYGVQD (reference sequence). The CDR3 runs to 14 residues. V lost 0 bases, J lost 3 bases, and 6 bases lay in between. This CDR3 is CASSESNSYNEQFF. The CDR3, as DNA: TGCGCCAGCAGTGAGTCGAACAGCTACAATGAGCAGTTCTTC.

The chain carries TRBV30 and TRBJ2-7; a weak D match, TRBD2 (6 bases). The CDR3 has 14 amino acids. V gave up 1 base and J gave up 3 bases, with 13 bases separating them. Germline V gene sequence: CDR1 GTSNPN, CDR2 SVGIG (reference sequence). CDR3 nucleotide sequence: TGTGCCTGGAGTGAGGGGACTCAACTCTACGAGCAGTACGTC. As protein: CAWSEGTQLYEQYV.

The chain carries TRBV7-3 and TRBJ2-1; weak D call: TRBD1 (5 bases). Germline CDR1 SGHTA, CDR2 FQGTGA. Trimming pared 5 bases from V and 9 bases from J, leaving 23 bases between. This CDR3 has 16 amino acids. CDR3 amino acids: CASSAIRASPTTEQFF. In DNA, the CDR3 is TGTGCCAGCAGCGCCATCAGGGCCTCCCCTACTACTGAGCAGTTCTTC.

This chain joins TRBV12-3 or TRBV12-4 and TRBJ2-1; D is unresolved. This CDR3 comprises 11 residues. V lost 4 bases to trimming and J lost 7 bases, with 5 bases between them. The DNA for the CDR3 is TGTGCCAGCAGTTACCGGAATGAGCAGTTCTTC. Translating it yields CASSYRNEQFF.

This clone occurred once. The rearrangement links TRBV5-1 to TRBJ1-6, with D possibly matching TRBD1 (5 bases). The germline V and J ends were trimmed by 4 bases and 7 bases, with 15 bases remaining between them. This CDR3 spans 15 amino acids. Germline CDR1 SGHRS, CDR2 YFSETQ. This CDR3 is CASSTGRGGNSPLHF. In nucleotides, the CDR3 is TGCGCCAGCAGCACAGGACGGGGGGGGAATTCACCCCTCCACTTT.

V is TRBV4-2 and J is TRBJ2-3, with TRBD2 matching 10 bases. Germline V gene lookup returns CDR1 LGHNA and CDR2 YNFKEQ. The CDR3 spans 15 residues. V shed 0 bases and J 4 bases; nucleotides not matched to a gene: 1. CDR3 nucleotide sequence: TGTGCCAGCAGCCAAGATACTAGCGGGGCAGATACGCAGTATTTT. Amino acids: CASSQDTSGADTQYF.

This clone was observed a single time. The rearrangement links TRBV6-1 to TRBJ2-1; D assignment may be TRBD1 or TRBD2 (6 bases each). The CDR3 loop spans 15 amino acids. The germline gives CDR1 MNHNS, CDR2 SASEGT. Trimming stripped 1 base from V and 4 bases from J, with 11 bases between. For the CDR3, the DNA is TGTGCCAGCAGTGAAGGTCGGGGGCCATACAATGAGCAGTTCTTC. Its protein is CASSEGRGPYNEQFF.

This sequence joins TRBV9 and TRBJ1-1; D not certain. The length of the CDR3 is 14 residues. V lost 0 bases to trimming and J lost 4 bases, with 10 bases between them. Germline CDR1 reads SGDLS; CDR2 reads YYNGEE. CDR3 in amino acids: CASSVAGSTTEAFF. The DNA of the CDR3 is TGTGCCAGCAGCGTAGCTGGGTCGACCACTGAAGCTTTCTTT.

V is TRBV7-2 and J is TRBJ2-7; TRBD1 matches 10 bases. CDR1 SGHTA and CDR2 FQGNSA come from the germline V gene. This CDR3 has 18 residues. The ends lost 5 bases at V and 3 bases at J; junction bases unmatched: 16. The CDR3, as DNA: TGTGCCAGCAGCCACCATAAAATACTGACAGGGGGCGGCTACGAGCAGTACGTC. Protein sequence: CASSHHKILTGGGYEQYV.

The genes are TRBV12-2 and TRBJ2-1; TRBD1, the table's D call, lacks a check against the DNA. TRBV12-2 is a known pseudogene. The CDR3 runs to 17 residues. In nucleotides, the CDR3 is TGTGCAAGTCGCCGCTCTACAGTTTTCGGACAGCCCAATGAGCAGTTCTTC. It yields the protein CASRRSTVFGQPNEQFF.

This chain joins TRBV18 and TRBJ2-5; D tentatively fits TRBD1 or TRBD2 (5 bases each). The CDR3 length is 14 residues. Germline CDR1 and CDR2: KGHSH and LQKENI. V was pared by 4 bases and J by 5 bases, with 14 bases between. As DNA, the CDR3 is TGTGCCAGCTCACTCGGGGCAGGTACGGAGACCCAGTACTTC. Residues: CASSLGAGTETQYF.

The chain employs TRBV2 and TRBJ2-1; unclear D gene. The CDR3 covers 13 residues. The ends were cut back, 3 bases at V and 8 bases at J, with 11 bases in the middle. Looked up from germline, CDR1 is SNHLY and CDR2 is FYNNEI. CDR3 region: CASSEDRHYEQFF. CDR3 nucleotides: TGTGCCAGCAGTGAGGACCGACATTATGAGCAGTTCTTC.

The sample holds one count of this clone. The CDR3 region is CASSYGQTGELFF. CDR3 in DNA: TGTGCCAGCAGTTATGGGCAAACCGGGGAGCTGTTTTTT. The rearrangement uses TRBV6-5 and TRBJ2-2; D not resolved. The CDR3 is 13 amino acids. The ends were cut back, 3 bases at V and 5 bases at J, with 7 bases in the middle. The germline V gene has CDR1 MNHEY and CDR2 SVGAGI.

The CDR3 coding sequence is TGTGCCAGTAGTATACAGGGGGGGAACACCGGGGAGCTGTTTTTT. It is translated as CASSIQGGNTGELFF. The chain joins TRBV19 to TRBJ2-2, with a weak D call TRBD1 (7 bases). The CDR3 length is 15 residues. Germline CDR1 is LNHDA and CDR2 is SQIVND (reference sequence). V was clipped by 2 bases and J by 1 base, with 8 bases between them.

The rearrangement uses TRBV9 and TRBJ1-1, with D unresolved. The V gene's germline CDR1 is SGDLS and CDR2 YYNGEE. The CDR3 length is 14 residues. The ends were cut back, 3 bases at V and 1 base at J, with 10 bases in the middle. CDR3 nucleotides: TGTGCCAGCAGCGGCTCCCTTTCGAACACTGAAGCTTTCTTT. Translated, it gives CASSGSLSNTEAFF.

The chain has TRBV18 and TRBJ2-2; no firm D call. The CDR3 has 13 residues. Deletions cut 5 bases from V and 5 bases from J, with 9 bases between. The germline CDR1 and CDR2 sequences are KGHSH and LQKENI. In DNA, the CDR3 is TGTGCCAGCTCAGCTCTAGATACCGGGGAGCTGTTTTTT. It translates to CASSALDTGELFF.

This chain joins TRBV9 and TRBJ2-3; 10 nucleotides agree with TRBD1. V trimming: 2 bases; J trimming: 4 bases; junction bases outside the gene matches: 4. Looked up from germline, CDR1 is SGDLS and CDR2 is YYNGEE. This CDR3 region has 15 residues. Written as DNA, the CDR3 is TGTGCCAGCAGCGTGGGACAGGGGAAATCAGATACGCAGTATTTT. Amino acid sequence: CASSVGQGKSDTQYF. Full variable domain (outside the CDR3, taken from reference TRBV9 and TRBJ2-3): DSGVTQTPKHLITATGQRVTLRCSPRSGDLSVYWYQQSLDQGLQFLIQYYNGEERAKGNILERFSAQQFPDLHSELNLSSLELGDSALYFCASSVGQGKSDTQYFGPGTRLTVL.

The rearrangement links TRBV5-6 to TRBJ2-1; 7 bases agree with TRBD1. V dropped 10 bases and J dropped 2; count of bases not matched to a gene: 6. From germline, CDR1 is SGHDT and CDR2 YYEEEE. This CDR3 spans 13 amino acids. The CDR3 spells CAVGTDPYNEQFF. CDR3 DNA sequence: TGTGCCGTTGGGACAGATCCCTACAATGAGCAGTTCTTC.

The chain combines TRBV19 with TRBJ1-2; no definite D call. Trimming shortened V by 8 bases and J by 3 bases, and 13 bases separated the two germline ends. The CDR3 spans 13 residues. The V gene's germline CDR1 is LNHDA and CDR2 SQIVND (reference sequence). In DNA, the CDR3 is TGTGCCAGTTCGCAGGCCTCTTACTATGGCTACACCTTC. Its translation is CASSQASYYGYTF. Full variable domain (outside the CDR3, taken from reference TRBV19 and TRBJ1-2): DGGITQSPKYLFRKEGQNVTLSCEQNLNHDAMYWYRQDPGQGLRLIYYSQIVNDFQKGDIAEGYSVSREKKESFPLTVTSAQKNPTAFYLCASSQASYYGYTFGSGTRLTVV.

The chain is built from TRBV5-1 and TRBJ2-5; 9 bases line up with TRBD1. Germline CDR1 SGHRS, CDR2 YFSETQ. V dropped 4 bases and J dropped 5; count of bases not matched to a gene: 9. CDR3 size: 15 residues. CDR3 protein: CASSNTGTGSETQYF. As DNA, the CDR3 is TGCGCCAGCAGCAACACCGGGACAGGGTCCGAGACCCAGTACTTC.